This TCR beta chain derives from a study of vaccination and CD4 T cells after COVID-19. Study context: The study collected post-vaccine samples a median about 72 days after dose two, with a range of 14 to 241.

Germline V lookup: CDR1 SEHNR, CDR2 FQNEAQ (reference sequence). This CDR3 is built from 16 residues. The ends lost 2 bases at V and 3 bases at J; junction bases unmatched: 3. Cultured CD4+ T cell DNA underwent sequencing with the Oncomine TCR Beta short-read assay. After culture, CD4+ T cells served as the source for genomic DNA extraction. TCRdb fed the PCR reads into MiXCR, producing one record per CDR3 protein. The repertoire holds fewer than 8,000 distinct CDR3 sequences, with more than 30% as singletons. Sample treatment: approximately nine-day PBMC culture with coronavirus spike peptide pools or control peptides (ViraFEST assay). Pre-COVID-19 pandemic sampling (2011-2018) yielded the unexposed donor's CD4+ T cells. With peptide pools, ViraFEST first expanded antigen-specific T cells and afterwards sequenced their TCRs. It was with approximately 9.7 IU/ml IL-2 and roughly 10 ug/ml peptide pools that roughly 2 million PBMCs per well were cultured.

Concerning this clonotype: Antigen unknown.

The sample consisted of CD4+ T cells from blood, cultured in vitro. V is TRBV7-9 and J is TRBJ2-2; 10 bases agree with TRBD1. The receptor comes from a human donor in good health. CDR3 nucleotide sequence: TGTGCCAGCAGCTTACCAGGGACAGGGGACACCGGGGAGCTGTTTTTT. Amino acids: CASSLPGTGDTGELFF.